This T cell receptor beta chain was observed in a study of human T cells and chemical hapten exposure. Findings and caveats of the study: Alopecia in the donors means their immune response may deviate from healthy people's.

This clonotype was picked up many times. Its target is unknown. TCRdb re-called the RACE reads with MiXCR, one entry per CDR3 protein. The sample records some 360,000 distinct CDR3 sequences, 5.1% being singletons. As to time point: pre-sensitization, week 0. Stated treatment: therapeutic diphenylcyclopropenone sensitization with weekly scalp DPC. This material consisted of whole blood, taken in connection with sensitization to the hapten diphenylcyclopropenone (DPC). This sequence was found in a woman between 50 and 59 years old with alopecia areata. Some clones in this sample may be carry-over from other donors' samples.

CDR3 protein: CASSQTGRHQPQHF. DNA of the CDR3: TGCGCCAGCAGCCAAACAGGGAGACATCAGCCCCAGCATTTT. The chain joins TRBV4-3 to TRBJ1-5; a possible D gene is TRBD1 (6 bases). Germline loops: CDR1 LGHNA, CDR2 YSLEER. The CDR3 contains 14 residues. Trimming stripped 2 bases from V and 5 bases from J, with 10 bases between.